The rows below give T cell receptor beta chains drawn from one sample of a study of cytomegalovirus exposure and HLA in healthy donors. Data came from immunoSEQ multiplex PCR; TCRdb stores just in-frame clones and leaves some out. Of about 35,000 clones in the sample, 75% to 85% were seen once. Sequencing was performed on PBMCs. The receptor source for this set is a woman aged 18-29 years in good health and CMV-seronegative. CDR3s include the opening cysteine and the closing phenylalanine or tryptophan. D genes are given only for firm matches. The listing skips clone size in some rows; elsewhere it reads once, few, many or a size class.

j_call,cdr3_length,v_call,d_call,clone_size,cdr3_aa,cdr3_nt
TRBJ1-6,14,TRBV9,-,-,CASSVGDANSPLNF,TGTGCCAGCAGCGTCGGAGACGCTAATTCACCCCTCAACTTT
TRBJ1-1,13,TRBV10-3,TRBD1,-,CAISPTGDTEAFF,TGTGCCATCAGCCCGACAGGGGACACTGAAGCTTTCTTT
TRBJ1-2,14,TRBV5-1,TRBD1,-,CASGPTGRLYGYTF,TGCGCCAGCGGCCCGACAGGGAGGCTTTATGGCTACACCTTC
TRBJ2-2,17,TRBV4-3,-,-,CASSQDRYLQGTGELFF,TGCGCCAGCAGCCAAGATAGGTACCTACAGGGCACCGGGGAGCTGTTTTTT
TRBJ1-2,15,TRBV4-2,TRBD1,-,CASSQGQGYVYGYTF,TGTGCCAGCAGCCAAGGACAGGGGTACGTCTATGGCTACACCTTC
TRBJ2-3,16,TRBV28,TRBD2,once,CASSSGTSGSATTQYF,TGTGCCAGCAGTTCAGGGACTAGCGGGAGTGCGACTACGCAGTATTTT
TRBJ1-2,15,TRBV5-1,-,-,CASSLGGWENYGYTF,TGCGCCAGCAGCTTGGGCGGATGGGAGAACTATGGCTACACCTTC
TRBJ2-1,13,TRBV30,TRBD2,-,CACTQAGRSEQFF,TGTGCCTGTACGCAAGCGGGGCGGAGTGAGCAGTTCTTC
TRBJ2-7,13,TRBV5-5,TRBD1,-,CASNDRGRYEQYF,TGTGCCAGCAACGACAGGGGGCGGTACGAGCAGTACTTC
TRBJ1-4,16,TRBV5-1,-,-,CASSPDPGGNNEKLFF,TGCGCCAGCAGCCCGGACCCGGGGGGCAATAATGAAAAACTGTTTTTT
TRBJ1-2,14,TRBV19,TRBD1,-,CASTRTGGNYGYTF,TGTGCCAGTACTCGGACAGGGGGCAACTATGGCTACACCTTC
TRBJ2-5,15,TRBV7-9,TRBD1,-,CASTMPGQGQETQYF,TGTGCCAGCACCATGCCGGGACAGGGTCAAGAGACCCAGTACTTC
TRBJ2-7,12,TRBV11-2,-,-,CASSLLASEQYF,TGTGCCAGCAGCTTATTAGCATCCGAGCAGTACTTC
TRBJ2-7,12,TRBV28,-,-,CASSLQGYEQYF,TGTGCCAGCAGCCTACAGGGTTACGAGCAGTACTTC
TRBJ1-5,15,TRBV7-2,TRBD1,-,CASSLGQGHRQPQHF,TGTGCCAGCAGCTTAGGACAGGGCCATCGACAGCCCCAGCATTTT
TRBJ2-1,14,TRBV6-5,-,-,CASSYETGSNEQFF,TGTGCCAGCAGTTACGAGACAGGATCCAATGAGCAGTTCTTC
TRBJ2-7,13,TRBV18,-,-,CASSPGPGYEQYF,TGTGCCAGCTCACCAGGCCCCGGGTACGAGCAGTACTTC
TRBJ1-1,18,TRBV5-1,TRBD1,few,CASSRGQGMLAVNTEAFF,TGCGCCAGCAGCCGGGGACAGGGGATGCTGGCCGTGAACACTGAAGCTTTCTTT
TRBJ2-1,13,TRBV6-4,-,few,CASSDSDNNEQFF,TGTGCCAGCAGTGACTCGGACAACAATGAGCAGTTCTTC
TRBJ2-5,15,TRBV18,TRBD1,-,CASSPNDRGEETQYF,TGTGCCAGCTCACCCAACGACAGGGGGGAAGAGACCCAGTACTTC
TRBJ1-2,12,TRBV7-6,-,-,CASSDRTAGYTF,TGTGCCAGCAGCGACAGAACGGCCGGCTACACCTTC
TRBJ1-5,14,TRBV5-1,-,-,CASSLSGGQEPQHF,TGCGCCAGCAGCTTGTCGGGGGGCCAGGAGCCCCAGCATTTT